Listed below are T cell receptor beta chains from one sample, sequenced in a study of blood T cells in healthy people across ages. TCRdb passed the 5' RACE reads through MiXCR, listing each CDR3 protein once. The sample carries 870,000 or so distinct CDR3 sequences, around 28% recorded once. Specimen: blood. The receptors were sampled from an elderly woman in good health. CDR3s include the opening cysteine and the closing phenylalanine or tryptophan. Fields, in order: J gene, CDR3 length, V gene, D gene, CDR3 protein. A D gene is named only where the DNA matches it firmly.

TRBJ2-5 15 TRBV20-1 NA CSASYGGGSGETQYF
TRBJ2-3 15 TRBV20-1 TRBD2 CSARDMTSGTDTQYF
TRBJ1-1 15 TRBV10-2 NA CASSDQGGIGAEAFF
TRBJ1-5 14 TRBV20-1 TRBD1 CSAEGQDSNQPQHF
TRBJ2-5 12 TRBV28 TRBD2 CASSVLAGDAYF
TRBJ2-5 17 TRBV7-8 NA CAGSLLARRQSQETQYF
TRBJ1-4 13 TRBV20-1 NA CNGRRDVSWKLFF
TRBJ1-2 12 TRBV28 NA CASTTGYYGYTF
TRBJ1-2 13 TRBV3-1 TRBD1 CASSPDRDWGYTF
TRBJ2-3 14 TRBV5-1 NA CASSLGQLSDTQYF
TRBJ2-3 16 TRBV6-2/TRBV6-3 NA CASSYSSFPNTDTQYF
TRBJ2-5 14 TRBV7-8 NA CDSSLGGQQETQYF
TRBJ1-1 12 TRBV6-1 NA CASSAYSYEAFF
TRBJ2-5 15 TRBV6-6 TRBD1 CASSGRQGRQETQYF
TRBJ2-2 12 TRBV6-2/TRBV6-3 NA CASSPMTGELFF
TRBJ1-2 13 TRBV20-1 NA CSARDPTSYGYTF
TRBJ1-1 18 TRBV20-1 TRBD1 CSAFTRDRGPLARAEAFF
TRBJ1-5 13 TRBV20-1 NA CSAKQGHNQPQHF
TRBJ2-4 17 TRBV20-1 NA CSARDLEQPYGWDIQYF
TRBJ1-5 15 TRBV18 NA CASSPPGQGVKPQHF
TRBJ2-3 15 TRBV12-3/TRBV12-4 NA CASRRQGGAGDTQYF
TRBJ1-2 14 TRBV7-2 TRBD1 CASSFADREHGYTF
TRBJ2-7 13 TRBV5-1 NA CASSMNTLGEQYF
TRBJ2-5 11 TRBV20-1 NA CRAREVETQYF
TRBJ1-6 14 TRBV27 NA CASSPDPWGESLHF
TRBJ2-6 18 TRBV7-9 NA CASSLGEGTTRGANVLTF
TRBJ2-1 15 TRBV20-1 NA CSARDVRGNNNEQFF
TRBJ2-1 17 TRBV29-1 TRBD2 CSVVGLAGIPRGNEQFF
TRBJ1-5 14 TRBV6-2/TRBV6-3 NA CASSYGDSRQPQHF
TRBJ2-2 17 TRBV28 NA CASSLSQSLGVTGELIF
TRBJ2-1 18 TRBV10-3 TRBD2 CAISDLLRPSGGYNEQFF
TRBJ2-1 16 TRBV7-2 NA CASSLAVRGGRNEQFF
TRBJ1-1 13 TRBV11-3 TRBD1 CASSFRQGVEAFF
TRBJ1-2 14 TRBV20-1 TRBD1 CSAWDRGLRHGYTF
TRBJ1-6 16 TRBV3-1 NA CASSQEGGILDSPLHF
TRBJ1-6 16 TRBV3-1 NA CASSQERSSYNSPLHF
TRBJ1-2 12 TRBV20-1 NA CSARVVAVGYTF
TRBJ1-1 15 TRBV7-2 TRBD1 CASSPWTGGYTEAFF
TRBJ1-1 16 TRBV18 NA CASSPSTLTWVAEAFF
TRBJ1-1 15 TRBV5-5 TRBD1 CASSYLTGTGTEAFF
TRBJ2-4 16 TRBV12-3/TRBV12-4 NA CASSFSGFPYKNIQYF
TRBJ2-3 14 TRBV12-3/TRBV12-4 NA CASSRRVSADTQYF
TRBJ1-1 16 TRBV20-1 TRBD1 CSARETGGLMNTEAFF
NA 11 TRBV29-1 NA CSVTLNYEQYF
TRBJ2-4 15 TRBV5-4 TRBD1 CASSYPGQGANIQYF
TRBJ1-4 14 TRBV7-9 TRBD1 CASRKDRGWEKLFF
TRBJ2-5 14 TRBV11-2 TRBD1 CASSYRDSKETQYF
TRBJ2-3 13 TRBV20-1 NA CSAEGPSTDTQYF
TRBJ2-3 14 TRBV7-2 NA CASSLSGLLDTQYF
TRBJ1-1 12 TRBV7-9 NA CASSQPGNRAFF
TRBJ1-5 16 TRBV18 NA CASSHSTQGNDQPQHF
TRBJ2-5 16 TRBV7-2 TRBD2 CASSLVLAGGPETQYF
TRBJ2-1 16 TRBV9 NA CASSVEGRVPRNEQFF